A selection of T cell receptor beta chains follows, all from one sample in a study of cytomegalovirus exposure and HLA in healthy donors. TCRdb keeps only in-frame clones here, not all; method: immunoSEQ multiplex PCR. The sample records some 170,000 clones, about four fifths being singletons. The sample comprised PBMCs. These receptors were collected from a young man in good health and CMV-seropositive. The CDR3 runs from the conserved cysteine through the conserved F or W. Fields, in order: J gene, D gene, V gene, clone size, CDR3 protein, CDR3 DNA. The D gene is left open where the match is weak. Clone size is shown for a subset of rows, as once, few, many or a class of expanded clone.

j_gene: TRBJ2-1
d_gene: NA
v_gene: TRBV19
abundance: NA
CDR3aa: CASSIVQGYNEQFF
CDR3nt: TGTGCCAGTAGTATAGTGCAGGGATACAATGAGCAGTTCTTC

j_gene: TRBJ2-3
d_gene: TRBD1
v_gene: TRBV15
abundance: NA
CDR3aa: CATSRTGPRADTQYF
CDR3nt: TGTGCCACCAGCAGGACAGGGCCCCGAGCAGATACGCAGTATTTT

j_gene: TRBJ1-2
d_gene: NA
v_gene: TRBV19
abundance: once
CDR3aa: CASSMANYGYTF
CDR3nt: TGTGCCAGTAGTATGGCCAACTATGGCTACACCTTC

j_gene: TRBJ2-7
d_gene: TRBD1
v_gene: TRBV27
abundance: once
CDR3aa: CASSLGTGSYEQYF
CDR3nt: TGTGCCAGCAGCCTTGGGACAGGGAGCTACGAGCAGTACTTC

j_gene: TRBJ2-1
d_gene: TRBD2
v_gene: TRBV7-3
abundance: NA
CDR3aa: CASSTNPGGGLIF
CDR3nt: TGTGCCAGCAGCACCAACCCTGGGGGGGGTTTGATCTTC

j_gene: TRBJ2-2
d_gene: NA
v_gene: TRBV28
abundance: NA
CDR3aa: CASSSMRDAGELFF
CDR3nt: TGTGCCAGCAGTTCGATGCGGGACGCCGGGGAGCTGTTTTTT

j_gene: TRBJ2-1
d_gene: TRBD2
v_gene: TRBV13
abundance: NA
CDR3aa: CASSSHRTSGGREQFF
CDR3nt: TGTGCCAGCAGCTCCCACCGGACTAGCGGGGGACGTGAGCAGTTCTTC

j_gene: TRBJ2-2
d_gene: TRBD2
v_gene: TRBV11-3
abundance: NA
CDR3aa: CASSRGGTGELFF
CDR3nt: TGTGCCAGCAGCCGGGGGGGCACCGGGGAGCTGTTTTTT

j_gene: TRBJ1-5
d_gene: NA
v_gene: TRBV5-1
abundance: NA
CDR3aa: CASSSGGSNQPQHF
CDR3nt: TGCGCCAGCAGCTCCGGGGGTAGCAATCAGCCCCAGCATTTT

j_gene: TRBJ2-7
d_gene: TRBD2
v_gene: TRBV7-2
abundance: NA
CDR3aa: CASSYTSGGPSTFYEQYF
CDR3nt: TGTGCCAGCAGCTATACTAGCGGGGGCCCTTCAACCTTCTACGAGCAGTACTTC

j_gene: TRBJ2-1
d_gene: NA
v_gene: TRBV29-1
abundance: NA
CDR3aa: CSVEDRPYNEQFF
CDR3nt: TGCAGCGTTGAGGACAGACCGTACAATGAGCAGTTCTTC

j_gene: TRBJ2-1
d_gene: NA
v_gene: TRBV11-3
abundance: NA
CDR3aa: CASLTVRRGLYNEQFF
CDR3nt: TGTGCCAGCCTTACTGTCCGGCGGGGGCTCTACAATGAGCAGTTCTTC

j_gene: TRBJ2-7
d_gene: NA
v_gene: TRBV15
abundance: NA
CDR3aa: CATSPGGTETYEQYF
CDR3nt: TGTGCCACCAGCCCTGGAGGGACTGAAACCTACGAGCAGTACTTC

j_gene: TRBJ1-1
d_gene: NA
v_gene: TRBV5-4
abundance: once
CDR3aa: CASSTDRETEAFF
CDR3nt: TGTGCCAGCAGCACGGACCGGGAGACTGAAGCTTTCTTT

j_gene: TRBJ2-2
d_gene: NA
v_gene: TRBV4-1
abundance: few
CDR3aa: CASSQTSAGELFF
CDR3nt: TGCGCCAGCAGCCAAACTAGTGCCGGGGAGCTGTTTTTT

j_gene: TRBJ1-1
d_gene: TRBD1
v_gene: TRBV18
abundance: NA
CDR3aa: CASSPREGQFEAFF
CDR3nt: TGTGCCAGCTCACCACGAGAGGGACAGTTCGAAGCTTTCTTT

j_gene: TRBJ2-1
d_gene: TRBD2
v_gene: TRBV6-1
abundance: NA
CDR3aa: CASSGRGTSGRGSSYNEQFF
CDR3nt: TGTGCCAGCAGTGGACGAGGGACTAGCGGGAGAGGGAGCTCCTACAATGAGCAGTTCTTC

j_gene: TRBJ2-5
d_gene: NA
v_gene: TRBV4-1
abundance: NA
CDR3aa: CASSQPTASGDQYF
CDR3nt: TGCGCCAGCAGCCAACCCACAGCCTCGGGGGACCAGTACTTC

j_gene: TRBJ2-3
d_gene: NA
v_gene: TRBV7-6
abundance: NA
CDR3aa: CASSLPAGRDTQYF
CDR3nt: TGTGCCAGCAGCTTACCAGCGGGTAGAGATACGCAGTATTTT

j_gene: TRBJ1-4
d_gene: NA
v_gene: TRBV28
abundance: few
CDR3aa: CASTGGRSEKLFF
CDR3nt: TGTGCCAGCACGGGGGGGCGAAGTGAAAAACTGTTTTTT

j_gene: TRBJ2-3
d_gene: NA
v_gene: TRBV25-1
abundance: NA
CDR3aa: CASSHLRGTGDTQYF
CDR3nt: TGTGCCAGCAGCCACCTCAGGGGTACAGGGGATACGCAGTATTTT

j_gene: TRBJ1-5
d_gene: TRBD1
v_gene: TRBV6-1
abundance: NA
CDR3aa: CASSGQPGQRRNQPQHF
CDR3nt: TGTGCCAGCAGTGGCCAGCCGGGACAGAGAAGAAATCAGCCCCAGCATTTT

j_gene: TRBJ1-1
d_gene: TRBD1
v_gene: TRBV4-1
abundance: NA
CDR3aa: CASSHSGQALNTEAFF
CDR3nt: TGCGCCAGCAGCCACTCCGGACAGGCCCTCAACACTGAAGCTTTCTTT

j_gene: TRBJ1-6
d_gene: TRBD1
v_gene: TRBV5-6
abundance: NA
CDR3aa: CASSLAAGGSNSPLHF
CDR3nt: TGTGCCAGCAGCTTGGCGGCAGGGGGATCGAATTCACCCCTCCACTTT

j_gene: TRBJ1-4
d_gene: NA
v_gene: TRBV4-1
abundance: few
CDR3aa: CASSQDTGTARKLFF
CDR3nt: TGCGCCAGCAGCCAAGATACAGGGACGGCCAGAAAACTGTTTTTT

j_gene: TRBJ1-2
d_gene: NA
v_gene: TRBV7-9
abundance: NA
CDR3aa: CASSSGQSNYGYTF
CDR3nt: TGTGCCAGCAGTTCAGGACAGTCTAACTATGGCTACACCTTC

j_gene: TRBJ1-3
d_gene: NA
v_gene: TRBV2
abundance: NA
CDR3aa: CASREAFGEPHSGNTIYF
CDR3nt: TGTGCCAGCAGAGAGGCTTTTGGCGAACCTCACTCTGGAAACACCATATATTTT

j_gene: TRBJ2-7
d_gene: TRBD1
v_gene: TRBV19
abundance: NA
CDR3aa: CASSRLGQGVDEQYF
CDR3nt: TGTGCCAGTAGTCGTCTGGGACAGGGGGTTGACGAGCAGTACTTC

j_gene: TRBJ2-3
d_gene: TRBD1
v_gene: TRBV4-1
abundance: NA
CDR3aa: CASSPDVGTASTDTQYF
CDR3nt: TGCGCCAGCAGCCCTGACGTGGGGACAGCTAGCACAGATACGCAGTATTTT

j_gene: TRBJ1-1
d_gene: NA
v_gene: TRBV6-1
abundance: NA
CDR3aa: CASSVEQGWNTEAFF
CDR3nt: TGTGCCAGCAGTGTAGAACAGGGTTGGAACACTGAAGCTTTCTTT

j_gene: TRBJ1-4
d_gene: NA
v_gene: TRBV11-2
abundance: NA
CDR3aa: CASTAFKGDEKLFF
CDR3nt: TGTGCCAGCACCGCCTTCAAGGGAGACGAAAAACTGTTTTTT

j_gene: TRBJ2-7
d_gene: TRBD1
v_gene: TRBV6-1
abundance: NA
CDR3aa: CASSENRGYEQYF
CDR3nt: TGTGCCAGCAGTGAAAACAGGGGCTACGAGCAGTACTTC

j_gene: TRBJ2-1
d_gene: NA
v_gene: TRBV29-1
abundance: NA
CDR3aa: CSVEVVSYNEQFF
CDR3nt: TGCAGCGTTGAAGTCGTGTCCTACAATGAGCAGTTCTTC

j_gene: TRBJ2-4
d_gene: NA
v_gene: TRBV9
abundance: NA
CDR3aa: CASSGWDTGWENIQYF
CDR3nt: TGTGCCAGCAGCGGATGGGACACGGGGTGGGAAAACATTCAGTACTTC

j_gene: TRBJ1-2
d_gene: NA
v_gene: TRBV28
abundance: once
CDR3aa: CASSSPSAPTIAGYTF
CDR3nt: TGTGCCAGCAGTTCCCCGAGTGCCCCTACGATCGCTGGCTACACCTTC

j_gene: TRBJ2-3
d_gene: TRBD2
v_gene: TRBV19
abundance: NA
CDR3aa: CASSPRTSGTDTQYF
CDR3nt: TGTGCCAGTAGTCCCCGGACTAGCGGCACAGATACGCAGTATTTT

j_gene: TRBJ1-1
d_gene: NA
v_gene: TRBV9
abundance: many
CDR3aa: CASSARGRNTEAFF
CDR3nt: TGTGCCAGCAGCGCCAGGGGTAGGAACACTGAAGCTTTCTTT

j_gene: TRBJ2-6
d_gene: NA
v_gene: TRBV7-9
abundance: NA
CDR3aa: CASSLVQGAGANVLTF
CDR3nt: TGTGCCAGCAGCTTAGTACAGGGTGCAGGGGCCAACGTCCTGACTTTC

j_gene: TRBJ2-6
d_gene: NA
v_gene: TRBV4-2
abundance: NA
CDR3aa: CASSPPTSGANVLTF
CDR3nt: TGTGCCAGCAGCCCTCCTACCTCTGGGGCCAACGTCCTGACTTTC

j_gene: TRBJ1-5
d_gene: TRBD1
v_gene: TRBV2
abundance: many
CDR3aa: CASKEDRAQTGQPQHF
CDR3nt: TGTGCCAGCAAAGAGGACAGGGCCCAAACTGGGCAGCCCCAGCATTTT

j_gene: TRBJ2-5
d_gene: TRBD1
v_gene: TRBV15
abundance: NA
CDR3aa: CATSRDQGAWETQYF
CDR3nt: TGTGCCACCAGCAGAGACCAGGGGGCCTGGGAGACCCAGTACTTC

j_gene: TRBJ2-5
d_gene: TRBD2
v_gene: TRBV25-1
abundance: once
CDR3aa: CASSDTGGHWETQYF
CDR3nt: TGTGCCAGCAGTGATACGGGGGGGCACTGGGAGACCCAGTACTTC

j_gene: TRBJ1-1
d_gene: NA
v_gene: TRBV5-1
abundance: few
CDR3aa: CASRTSAGAEAFF
CDR3nt: TGCGCCAGCAGGACCAGTGCGGGGGCTGAAGCTTTCTTT

j_gene: TRBJ1-2
d_gene: NA
v_gene: TRBV7-9
abundance: NA
CDR3aa: CASSAGGEAYGYTF
CDR3nt: TGTGCCAGCAGCGCAGGAGGGGAGGCCTATGGCTACACCTTC

j_gene: TRBJ2-3
d_gene: NA
v_gene: TRBV6-5
abundance: NA
CDR3aa: CASSLSRTSTDTQYF
CDR3nt: TGTGCCAGTTCCCTTTCGAGGACTAGCACAGATACGCAGTATTTT

j_gene: TRBJ2-5
d_gene: TRBD1
v_gene: TRBV7-8
abundance: NA
CDR3aa: CASSPGTGPETQYF
CDR3nt: TGTGCCAGCAGCCCAGGGACAGGGCCAGAGACCCAGTACTTC

j_gene: TRBJ2-3
d_gene: NA
v_gene: TRBV4-3
abundance: NA
CDR3aa: CASSQELQASTDTQYF
CDR3nt: TGCGCCAGCAGCCAAGAACTACAGGCTAGCACAGATACGCAGTATTTT

j_gene: TRBJ2-7
d_gene: NA
v_gene: TRBV2
abundance: NA
CDR3aa: CASQGTTLKGEQYF
CDR3nt: TGTGCCAGCCAGGGGACTACCCTGAAGGGCGAGCAGTACTTC

j_gene: TRBJ1-2
d_gene: NA
v_gene: TRBV11-2
abundance: NA
CDR3aa: CASSLDGGPYGYTF
CDR3nt: TGTGCCAGCAGCTTAGACGGGGGGCCCTATGGCTACACCTTC

j_gene: TRBJ1-1
d_gene: NA
v_gene: TRBV18
abundance: NA
CDR3aa: CASSPLAPGEGTEAFF
CDR3nt: TGTGCCAGCTCACCTTTGGCTCCCGGCGAGGGCACTGAAGCTTTCTTT

j_gene: TRBJ1-2
d_gene: NA
v_gene: TRBV28
abundance: NA
CDR3aa: CASSLTGRGGYTF
CDR3nt: TGTGCCAGCAGTTTAACCGGGAGGGGGGGCTACACCTTC

j_gene: TRBJ1-5
d_gene: NA
v_gene: TRBV4-2
abundance: NA
CDR3aa: CASSQGHGGGRKQPQHF
CDR3nt: TGTGCCAGCAGCCAAGGCCACGGCGGGGGGCGCAAGCAGCCCCAGCATTTT

j_gene: TRBJ2-7
d_gene: NA
v_gene: TRBV28
abundance: NA
CDR3aa: CASSLDNFLSYEQYF
CDR3nt: TGTGCCAGCAGCTTGGACAACTTCCTCTCCTACGAGCAGTACTTC